This T cell receptor beta chain was documented in a study of blood T cell repertoires in COVID-19. From germline, CDR1 is SGHKS and CDR2 YYEKEE (reference sequence). Losses at the gene ends were 4 bases for V and 4 bases for J; bases not matched to a gene: 3. The CDR3 contains 14 residues. Measured with immunoSEQ multiplex PCR; TCRdb has only the in-frame clones, and not every one. Seen here are more than 14,000 clones, approximately 86% observed once, and the top ten hold approximately 15%. The origin of this receptor is a human donor in a cohort sampled during active COVID-19. The source material was peripheral blood. The V call is TRBV5-5, the J call TRBJ2-3; 10 positions agree with TRBD1. CDR3 coding DNA: TGTGCCAGCAGCGGGACAGGGGTATCAGATACGCAGTATTTT. Amino acid sequence: CASSGTGVSDTQYF.